The clone carrying this TCR beta chain was seen more than once but under ten times. What it binds is unknown. The source of the sample is a study of T-cell reconstitution after alpha-beta-depleted transplantation in children. Researchers prepared the TCRbeta library using unique molecular identifiers, the study reports. MiXCR was run by TCRdb on the PCR reads, yielding one entry per CDR3 protein. The repertoire holds approximately 210,000 distinct CDR3 sequences, approximately 17% seen once, with 43% in the top ten. Study-level results: When one year had passed after transplant, most T-cell counts and diversity came from newly produced T cells. The study traced high day-60 TCRbeta diversity in some patients to surviving recipient T cells and thymic progenitors.

The sequence was collected from a male patient aged 2-9 years who had a stem cell transplant for acute lymphoblastic leukemia, so the T cells may come from the graft donor. The source was PBMCs, mostly from graft donor cells, collected 360 days after TCRalphabeta/CD19-depleted stem cell transplant.

The CDR3 protein is CASSLWDSNQPQHF. CDR3 DNA: TGTGCCAGCAGCTTGTGGGACAGCAATCAGCCCCAGCATTTT. The gene calls are TRBV5-6 and TRBJ1-5; perhaps TRBD1 as D (5 bases). This CDR3 region has 14 residues. In germline, CDR1 is SGHDT, CDR2 YYEEEE. V was shortened by 1 base and J by 1 base, with 6 bases between the two germline ends.